This TCR beta chain was obtained from a study of blood T cell repertoires in COVID-19. Background on the study: Both acute and convalescent COVID-19 samples were obtained from the United States, Italy and Spain.

Produced via immunoSEQ multiplex PCR; TCRdb's table is partial and in-frame only. The top ten hold around 2.1% of the sample, which has some 160,000 clones, approximately 91% seen once. Germline values: CDR1 SGHRS, CDR2 YFSETQ. The V segment lost 4 bases and the J segment 1 base; nucleotides outside the gene matches: 13. The CDR3 consists of 19 residues. The chain recombines TRBV5-1 with TRBJ2-3; 12 bases match TRBD2. The material sequenced was peripheral blood. The source of this sequence is a man younger than 35 with acute or convalescent COVID-19. The CDR3 loop is CASSLRTSGIGGGTDTQYF. CDR3 DNA: TGCGCCAGCAGCCTCCGGACTAGCGGGATCGGGGGGGGCACAGATACGCAGTATTTT.